This entry concerns a single T cell receptor (beta chain). Only a few counts were recorded for this clonotype. Its antigen target is currently unknown. The sample holds no much larger clone one base away, and base qualities are not on file. This sample is drawn from a study of spatial heterogeneity in lung cancer (dated by TCRdb to about 2019). Context from the whole study: Beta-chain transcripts were consistently detected in greater numbers than alpha-chain transcripts, which likely reflects a higher abundance of beta-chain transcripts. The study quantitatively compared TCR alpha and beta repertoires across multiple tumor regions, matched nontumor lung and blood in non-small cell lung cancer. Nonsynonymous mutation counts, determined by whole-exome sequencing of tumor tissue, were related to TCR repertoire features. In the raw uncorrected reads, each unique combination of TCR and UMI appeared on average more than ten times. At surgery, both alpha and beta chains were TCR-sequenced in 200 to 250 tumor regions, some 64 matched nontumor lung samples and 56 PBMC samples.

Summary of the overall study and its limitations: Ubiquitous expanded tumor TCRs were found in blood more often at tumor resection than at routine follow-up. Additional single-cell paired TCR alpha and beta sequencing was considered necessary to confirm, at a functional level, the hypothesis that regional TCRs recognize regional mutations.

This sample's time point label indicates: sample taken at primary tumor resection. Whole RNA extracted from tumor and nontumor lung tissue, or from cryopreserved PBMC samples, was used for TCR sequencing without cell sorting. Samples were obtained from about 75 patients with early-stage, untreated non-small cell lung cancer from the lung TRACERx cohort. A patient was chosen for TCR sequencing only when enough RNA was available from at least two tumor regions. According to the germline V gene, CDR1 reads KGHSH and CDR2 reads LQKENI. V is pared back by 5 bases and J by 8 bases, with 9 bases lying between the germline termini. From the cysteine up to the phenylalanine, the CDR3 has a length of 11 residues. The kept DNA is CDR3 alone, 33 bases in frame from the first base. The receptor library was made with 5' RACE. Sequenced using a NextSeq 500. In the TCR library protocol, a unique molecular identifier was attached to each TCR cDNA molecule so that PCR and sequencing errors could be corrected. The original methods were these. TCR identification, UMI-based error correction and CDR3 extraction were performed with Decombinator tools. Expanded TCRs were defined as those above a frequency of 2 per 1,000, corresponding to the top 1% of the tumor frequency distribution. Each repertoire was subsampled 100 times to 5,000 TCRs, after which Renyi diversity was computed with the R vegan package. CDR3 similarity networks were built from amino acid triplet string-kernel similarity, with CDR3s being connected when pairwise similarity was above 0.82. TCRdb ran its own pipeline on the public reads, namely fastp trimming at Q25 and MiXCR clone calling, and kept in-frame beta chains. Entries are consolidated by CDR3 protein sequence, retaining the most common genes and DNA. The V and J calls come from TCRdb's annotation, not from the publication. Counted in this sample were 80,000 to 95,000 distinct CDR3 sequences; roughly 10% of them appeared once. The top ten clonotypes cover around 7% of the sample.

Recombination joined TRBV18 with TRBJ1-2; the D gene cannot be named for sure. Sequenced here: PBMCs, sampled at surgery. This clonotype was obtained from a male donor with early-stage non-small cell lung cancer. The DNA sequence is as follows: TGTGCCAGCTCAAAAGATTGGGGCTACACCTTC. It translates as CASSKDWGYTF. The CDR3 plus the reference TRBV18 and TRBJ1-2 genes for the other parts give the full variable domain: NAGVMQNPRHLVRRRGQEARLRCSPMKGHSHVYWYRQLPEEGLKFMVYLQKENIIDESGMPKERFSAEFPKEGPSILRIQQVVRGDSAAYFCASSKDWGYTFGSGTRLTVV.